This TCR beta chain comes out of a study of regulatory T cells in long-lasting Graves disease (dated by TCRdb to about 2021). Turning to the overall study: Newly diagnosed Graves' disease patients had taken antithyroid drugs for less than 3 months. A total of approximately 35 samples underwent TCR sequencing: around 13 from persistent and roughly 20 from newly diagnosed Graves' disease patients. The study took place in China and was registered as a clinical trial. Peripheral blood TCR sequencing and RNA sequencing compared persistent Graves' disease patients with newly diagnosed Graves' disease patients. What the authors observed across the whole study: Only the TCR beta chain was sequenced and analyzed. Peripheral blood alone was examined, since thyroid tissue, which constituted the primary lesion, could not be accessed. As a limitation, the authors acknowledged that the small sample size may reduce accuracy. Compared with newly diagnosed patients, patients with persistent Graves' disease had lower TCR Shannon entropy and fewer highly expanded clones, which suggests clonal expansion. Patients with persistent disease shared more public clonotypes (roughly 2,900) than newly diagnosed patients did (966).

This sample's time point label indicates: newly diagnosed GD, antithyroid drugs for less than 3 months. For both TCR sequencing and RNA sequencing, RNA was extracted from PBMCs in TRIzol. The diagnosis of Graves' disease was made according to American Thyroid Association guidelines. Patients for the study were recruited at an endocrinology department in Xi'an, China. Each patient gave approximately 10 milliliters of peripheral blood, collected in an EDTA anticoagulant tube. Ficoll Paque Plus density gradient separation was used to isolate PBMCs, and no further T cell sorting was performed. RNA quality was checked with an Agilent 2100 Bioanalyzer and agarose gel, and concentration with a NanoDrop 2000. To note about this clonotype: What antigen it recognizes has not been identified. No base qualities exist here, and no much larger clone lies one base off it.

Receptor libraries were prepared by multiplex PCR. Data came from an Illumina HiSeq 4000. iRepertoire HTBI primers and Arm-PCR amplification of CDR3 regions were used to construct TCR beta libraries. Before sequencing, the PCR products underwent gel purification. The published analysis was carried out like this. A total of 62 TRBV and under 15 TRBJ segments were identified across samples and were used for gene usage analysis of CDR3 amino acid clonotypes. Filtered high-quality paired reads were merged into contigs using COPE and FqMerger. BLAST was used to align contigs to the IMGT TRBV, TRBD and TRBJ reference genes, and CDR3 was defined following IMGT. Any clonotype with a frequency above 0.1% was classified as a highly expanded clone. Shannon entropy was used to measure repertoire diversity, and the Gini coefficient was used to measure V-J evenness. A clonotype found in more than one individual was treated as public. TCRdb reran the public reads through fastp at Q25 and MiXCR, keeping productive beta chains. All rows with the same CDR3 protein become a single entry with the most common DNA and genes. TCRdb, rather than the study authors, made the V and J calls. The sample profile shows approximately 440,000 distinct CDR3 sequences; 15% to 20% of them were found once. The ten most abundant clones make up less than 15% of the sample.

These data were also reused for a study on T cells in Graves' hyperthyroidism and ophthalmopathy. Per that second paper: A patient counted as having stable Graves' hyperthyroidism if no progression to ophthalmopathy occurred over 18 months of follow-up. The hyperthyroidism patients were between 18 and 65 years old and newly diagnosed, with a disease duration of less than 2 months. The study excluded patients with uncontrolled infections, other autoimmune diseases, pregnancy or lactation. Diagnoses were established on the basis of clinical symptoms, serum thyroxine and TRAb, thyroid ultrasound, and orbital computed tomography. A first-round RT-PCR of the TCR CDR3 used the HTBI primer set with the Qiagen OneStep RT-PCR kit. Blood samples also contained most of the expanded thyroid clonotypes (frequency above 0.001), which suggests that blood repertoires may reflect thyroid immune responses. In cross-validation, a model built on a 13 V-J signature told ophthalmopathy apart from stable hyperthyroidism with approximately 90% sensitivity and 81% to 82% specificity, and in testing the same model reached 80%/75%. In validation, the model predicted progression to ophthalmopathy with just under 71% sensitivity and 72% to 75% specificity, a median of around six months before onset. A discovery cohort of about a hundred patients, 43 with Graves' ophthalmopathy and fewer than 65 with stable Graves' hyperthyroidism, was used to find distinguishing TCR V-J signatures. Prospective prediction of ophthalmopathy was tested in an independent validation cohort of 18 to 20 hyperthyroidism patients and 17 patients who later progressed to ophthalmopathy. The 100 discovery patients were randomly split 7:3 into training and test sets. In addition, the study compared T-cell repertoires in thyroid tissue and in blood from about 6 Graves' hyperthyroidism patients. Following sampling, methimazole starting at 30 mg daily was given to hyperthyroidism patients, and high-dose intravenous methylprednisolone was given to ophthalmopathy patients. Libraries were constructed in a second round of multiplex PCR, after which size selection and purification were performed. The libraries were sequenced on an Illumina HiSeq2000 using paired-end 100 bp reads. SOAPnuke was used to process the raw data, with reads discarded if the reads contained adapters or uncalled bases, had a mean Phred below 15, or lacked an exact constant-primer or identifier match. COPE v1.2.5 was used to merge high-quality paired reads, and clonotypes were defined as unique nucleotide sequences. Clonotypes were aligned to IMGT TRBV, TRBD and TRBJ reference segments using MiTCR v1.1. The analysis included only V-J combinations with a frequency above 0.0001, which together covered approximately 99% of the repertoires. A TCS score was defined as the ratio of F50 (clonal expansion) to E x V (chaos), with BLOSUM62-based TCRdist applied between CDR3 peptides within each V-J. Welch's t-statistics and random forest reduced 500 to 550 V-J features to roughly 13, which were used in a naive Bayes classifier (R e1071). No statistical method was used to fix the sample size in advance, and group allocation was not hidden from the investigators. According to the paper, TCR Vbeta CDR3 sequencing was carried out on 135 peripheral blood samples, which came from 40 to 45 ophthalmopathy, around 74 hyperthyroidism and 17 progressor patients.

The input for sequencing was peripheral blood mononuclear cells (PBMCs), taken at new diagnosis, from a patient treated with antithyroid drugs. The origin of this receptor is a man between 40 and 49 years old with Graves disease. Donor details come from another sample of the same person, matched by shared clones.

The nucleotides read TGTGCCAGCAGCAGGGGACAGGGGGAACACATTCAGTACTTC. Translated, this is CASSRGQGEHIQYF. The chain links TRBV3-1 with TRBJ2-4; 11 middle bases align to TRBD1. From its cysteine to its phenylalanine, the CDR3 spans 14 amino acids. Left in the record is the CDR3 DNA by itself, 42 bases read in frame from the first base. V lost 5 bases and J lost 8 bases, and the count of bases not matched to a germline gene is 5. The germline V gene (reference sequence) specifies LGHDT as CDR1 and YNNKEL as CDR2. Joined to the reference TRBV3-1 and TRBJ2-4 proteins, this CDR3 gives the full variable domain: DTAVSQTPKYLVTQMGNDKSIKCEQNLGHDTMYWYKQDSKKFLKIMFSYNNKELIINETVPNRFSPKSPDKAHLNLHINSLELGDSAVYFCASSRGQGEHIQYFGAGTRLSVL.